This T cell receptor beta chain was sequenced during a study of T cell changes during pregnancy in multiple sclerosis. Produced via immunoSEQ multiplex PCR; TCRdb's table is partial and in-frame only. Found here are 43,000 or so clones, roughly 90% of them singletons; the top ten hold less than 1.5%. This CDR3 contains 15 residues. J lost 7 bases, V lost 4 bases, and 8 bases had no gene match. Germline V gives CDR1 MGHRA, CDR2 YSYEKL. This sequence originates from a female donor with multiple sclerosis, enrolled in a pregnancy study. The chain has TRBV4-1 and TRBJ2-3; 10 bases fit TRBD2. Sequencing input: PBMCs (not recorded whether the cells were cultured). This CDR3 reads CASSPLAGDRNTQYF. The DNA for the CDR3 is TGCGCCAGCAGCCCTCTAGCGGGAGATAGGAATACGCAGTATTTT.